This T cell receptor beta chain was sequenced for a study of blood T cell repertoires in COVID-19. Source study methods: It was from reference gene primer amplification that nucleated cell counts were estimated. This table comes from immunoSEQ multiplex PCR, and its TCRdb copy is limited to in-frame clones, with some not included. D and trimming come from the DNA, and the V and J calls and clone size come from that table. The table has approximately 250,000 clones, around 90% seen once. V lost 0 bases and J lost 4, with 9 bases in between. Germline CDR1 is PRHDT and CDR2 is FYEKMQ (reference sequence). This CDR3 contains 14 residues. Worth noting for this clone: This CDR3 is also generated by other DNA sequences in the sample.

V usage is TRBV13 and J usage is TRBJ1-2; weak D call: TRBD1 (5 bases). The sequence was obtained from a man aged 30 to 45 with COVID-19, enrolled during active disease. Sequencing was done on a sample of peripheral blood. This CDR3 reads CASSLGSGGYGYTF. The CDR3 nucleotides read TGTGCCAGCAGCTTAGGGAGCGGGGGCTATGGCTACACCTTC.